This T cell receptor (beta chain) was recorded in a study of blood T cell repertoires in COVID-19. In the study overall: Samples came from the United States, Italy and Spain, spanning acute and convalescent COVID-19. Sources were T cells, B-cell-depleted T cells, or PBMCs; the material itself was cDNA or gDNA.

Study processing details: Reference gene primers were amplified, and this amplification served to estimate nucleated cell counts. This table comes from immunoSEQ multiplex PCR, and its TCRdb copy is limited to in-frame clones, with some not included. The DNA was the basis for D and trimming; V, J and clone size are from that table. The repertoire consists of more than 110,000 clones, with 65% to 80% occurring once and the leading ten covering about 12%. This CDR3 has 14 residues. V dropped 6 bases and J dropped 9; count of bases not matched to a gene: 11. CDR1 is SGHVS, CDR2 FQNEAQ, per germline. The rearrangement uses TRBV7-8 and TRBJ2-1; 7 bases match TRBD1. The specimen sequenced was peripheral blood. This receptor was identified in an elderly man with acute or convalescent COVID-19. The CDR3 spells CASRPLTGDGEQFF. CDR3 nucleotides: TGTGCCAGCAGACCCTTAACAGGGGACGGTGAGCAGTTCTTC.